This is a list of T cell receptor beta chains from one sample in a study of blood T cell repertoires in COVID-19. Libraries were prepared by immunoSEQ multiplex PCR; TCRdb keeps only in-frame clonotypes and omits some of them. In the table there are tens of thousands of clones, 77% of which are singletons. The sample taken for sequencing was peripheral blood. These receptors were obtained from a man aged 70-80 years with active or convalescent COVID-19. Both conserved end residues are part of each CDR3. Fields, in order: J gene, D gene, clone size, V gene, CDR3 DNA, CDR3 protein. The D gene is left open where the match is weak. Rows give clone size only sometimes, using once, few, many, or a class for an expanded clone.

>TRBJ1-6|TRBD1|.|TRBV5-1
TGCGCCAGCAGTTACGGACAGGGGGATTCACCCCTCCACTTT
CASSYGQGDSPLHF
>TRBJ1-5|.|.|TRBV9
TGTGCCAGCAGCCGCGGTGACAATCAGCCCCAGCATTTT
CASSRGDNQPQHF
>TRBJ2-7|.|.|TRBV6-2/TRBV6-3
TGTGCCAGCAGTTACCAGACAGGATTCGAGCAGTACTTC
CASSYQTGFEQYF
>TRBJ1-1|.|.|TRBV6-1
TGTGCCAGCAGTGAAGTCCGGTCGGACACTGAAGCTTTCTTT
CASSEVRSDTEAFF
>TRBJ2-5|TRBD1|.|TRBV5-1
TGCGCCAGCAGCTTGAACAGGGGGCTGGAGACCCAGTACTTC
CASSLNRGLETQYF
>TRBJ2-7|TRBD1|.|TRBV6-2/TRBV6-3
TGTGCCAGCAGTTCAACAGGGGGTACCACCTACGAGCAGTACTTC
CASSSTGGTTYEQYF
>TRBJ2-3|.|.|TRBV3-1/TRBV3-2
TGTGCCAGCAGCCAAGACGGCGGGCAAGATACGCAGTATTTT
CASSQDGGQDTQYF
>TRBJ1-2|.|.|TRBV2
TGTGCCAGCAGTGAAGGAGGGAGAGCTAACTATGGCTACACCTTC
CASSEGGRANYGYTF
>TRBJ1-6|.|.|TRBV7-2
TGTGCCAGCAGCGCCCGTTGGCAGGGACACTCACCCCTCCACTTT
CASSARWQGHSPLHF
>TRBJ2-1|TRBD1|.|TRBV27
TGTGCCAGCAGTTTATCGATCGGACAGGGGGGGGACTACAATGAGCAGTTCTTC
CASSLSIGQGGDYNEQFF
>TRBJ2-7|TRBD2|.|TRBV7-9
TGTGCCAGCACCTCGGGGGGCTACGAGCAGTACTTC
CASTSGGYEQYF
>TRBJ1-1|.|few|TRBV18
TGTGCCAGCTCTCCGCAGGGAAGGAACACTGAAGCTTTCTTT
CASSPQGRNTEAFF
>TRBJ2-3|.|.|TRBV15
TGTGCCACCAGCGTCATAAGGAGAGATACGCAGTATTTT
CATSVIRRDTQYF
>TRBJ1-5|TRBD1|.|TRBV20-1
TGCAGTGCGAGTGACAGGGGGCTCGATCAGCCCCAGCATTTT
CSASDRGLDQPQHF
>TRBJ1-2|TRBD1|.|TRBV28
TGTGCCAGCAACCGAATACGGACAGGGGGCTTAGGCTACACCTTC
CASNRIRTGGLGYTF
>TRBJ1-1|.|few|TRBV29-1
TGCAGCGTCCGAATAGGCGGGGCGAACACTGAAGCTTTCTTT
CSVRIGGANTEAFF
>TRBJ1-1|.|.|TRBV19
TGTGCCAGTAGTACTACAGGGATTGGAACTGAAGCTTTCTTT
CASSTTGIGTEAFF
>TRBJ1-5|.|.|TRBV9
TGTGCCAGCAGCGTAGGGGCAGGGCCCAATCAGCCCCAGCATTTT
CASSVGAGPNQPQHF
>TRBJ1-1|.|.|TRBV12-3/TRBV12-4
TGTGCCAGCAAACCTCAGATGAACACTGAAGCTTTCTTT
CASKPQMNTEAFF
>TRBJ2-7|.|.|TRBV7-9
TGTGCCAGCAGCTTAGGAGTGGGGCAGGACGTCTCCTACGAGCAGTACTTC
CASSLGVGQDVSYEQYF
>TRBJ1-2|TRBD1|.|TRBV29-1
TGCAGCGTTGACAAGGGGGCGGATGGCTACACCTTC
CSVDKGADGYTF
>TRBJ1-1|.|.|TRBV30
TGTGCCTGGAGGGGCGGGGTGAACACTGAAGCTTTCTTT
CAWRGGVNTEAFF
>TRBJ1-1|.|.|TRBV12-3/TRBV12-4
TGTGCCAGCACCTCCCAAAATACAATTGTAGCTTTCTTT
CASTSQNTIVAFF
>TRBJ1-4|TRBD1|.|TRBV19
TGTGCCAGCGGGACAGGGGGGGAAAAACTGTTTTTT
CASGTGGEKLFF
>TRBJ2-6|TRBD2|.|TRBV3-1/TRBV3-2
TGTGCCAGCAGCGGAGGTCGGGGGGGCTTTGGGGCCAACGTCCTGACTTTC
CASSGGRGGFGANVLTF
>TRBJ1-5|.|.|TRBV4-3
TGCGCCAGCAGCCAAGTGGTGACAAGTAGCAATCAGCCCCAGCATTTT
CASSQVVTSSNQPQHF
>TRBJ2-1|.|.|TRBV7-2
TGTGCCAGCAGCTTTGCGAGCTCCTACAATGAGCAGTTCTTC
CASSFASSYNEQFF